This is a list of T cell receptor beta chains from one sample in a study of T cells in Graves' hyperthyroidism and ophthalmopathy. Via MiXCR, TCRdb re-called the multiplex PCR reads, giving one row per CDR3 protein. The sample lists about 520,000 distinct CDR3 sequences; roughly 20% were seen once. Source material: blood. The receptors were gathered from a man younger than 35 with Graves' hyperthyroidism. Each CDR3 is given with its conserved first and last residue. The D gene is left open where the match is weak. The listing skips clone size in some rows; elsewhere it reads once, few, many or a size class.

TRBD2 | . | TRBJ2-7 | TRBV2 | TGTGCCAGCAGTGAATTAGGACTAGCGGATACCTACGAGCAGTACTTC | CASSELGLADTYEQYF
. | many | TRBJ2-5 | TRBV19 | TGTGCCAGTAGTATAGTCCAAGGCCCGGGGACCCAGTACTTC | CASSIVQGPGTQYF
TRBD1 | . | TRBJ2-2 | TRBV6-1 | TGTGCCAGCAGTCCACGGGGACAGTTGGCCGGGGAGCTGTTTTTT | CASSPRGQLAGELFF
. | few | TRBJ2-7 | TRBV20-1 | TGCAGTGCTAGGAGGGAAGCGGGCCGACCCTACGAGCAGTACTTC | CSARREAGRPYEQYF
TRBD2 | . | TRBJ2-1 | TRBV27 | TGTGCCAGCAGTGCTAGCGGGGGGCCTGACAATGAGCAGTTCTTC | CASSASGGPDNEQFF
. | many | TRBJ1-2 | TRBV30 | TGTGCCTCCCCGGGACAAGGGGCTCCTCGCCATGGCTACACCTTC | CASPGQGAPRHGYTF
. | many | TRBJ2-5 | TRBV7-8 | TGTGCCAGCAGCTTAGGACTACGGGAAGAGACCCAGTACTTC | CASSLGLREETQYF
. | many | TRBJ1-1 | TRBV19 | TGTGCCAGTAGTAGAGAGGCGGACACTGAAGCTTTCTTT | CASSREADTEAFF
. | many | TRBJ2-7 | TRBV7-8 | TGTGCCAGCAGAGGCCCTCATTCCTACGAGCAGTACTTC | CASRGPHSYEQYF
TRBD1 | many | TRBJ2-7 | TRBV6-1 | TGTGCCAGCAGACGGACCAGGGGGTCGGGCGAGCAGTACTTC | CASRRTRGSGEQYF
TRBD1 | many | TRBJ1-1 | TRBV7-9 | TGTGCCAGCACCCCGGGGGGACAGGGTGGTGAAGCTTTCTTT | CASTPGGQGGEAFF
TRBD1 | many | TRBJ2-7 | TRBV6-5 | TGTGCCAGCAGTTTTCCCGCCGGGACAGGGTTATACGAGCAGTACTTC | CASSFPAGTGLYEQYF
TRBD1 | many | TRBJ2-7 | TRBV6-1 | TGTGCCAGCCATACGACAGGGGAGGCCTACGAGCAGTACTTC | CASHTTGEAYEQYF
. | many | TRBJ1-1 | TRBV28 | TGTGCCAGCAGTTTCTTCCAGGGGTGGGAACGCACTGAAGCTTTCTTT | CASSFFQGWERTEAFF
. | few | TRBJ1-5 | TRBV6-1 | TGTGCCAGCAGTGAGTGGGGTCGGAGCAATCAGCCCCAGCATTTT | CASSEWGRSNQPQHF
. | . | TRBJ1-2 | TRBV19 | TGTGCCGCAGGGCCAGACTACTATGGCTACACCTTC | CAAGPDYYGYTF
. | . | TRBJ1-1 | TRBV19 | TGTGCCAGTAGCCCAATGGTACTGGCCACTGATGCTTTCTTT | CASSPMVLATDAFF
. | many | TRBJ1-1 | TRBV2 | TGTGCCAGCAGGCCGGCGCTCAGCTTGAACACTGAAGCTTTCTTT | CASRPALSLNTEAFF